The TCR beta chain under discussion was sequenced for a study of blood T cell repertoires in COVID-19. About the study: Nucleic acid was either cDNA or gDNA, and it came from T cells, B-cell-depleted T cells, or PBMCs.

The CDR3 has 16 residues. The germline V gene has CDR1 MDHEN and CDR2 SYDVKM. V gave up 3 bases and J gave up 1 base, with 13 bases separating them. A few counts support this clone. Under the authors' procedure: The authors estimated nucleated cell counts from reference gene primer amplification. TCRdb's table, derived via immunoSEQ multiplex PCR, lists solely in-frame clones and lacks some. Clone size and the V and J calls come from that table; the DNA yielded D and trimming. The table lists about 89,000 clones, around 75% of them singletons. This sequence was found in a man between 65 and 79 years old with COVID-19, enrolled during active disease. The sequenced sample consisted of peripheral blood. The chain combines TRBV28 with TRBJ1-5, with TRBD1 as a possible D gene (6 bases). The CDR3 protein is CASSFRGRGSNQPQHF. CDR3 nucleotides: TGTGCCAGCAGTTTCCGGGGTAGGGGGAGCAATCAGCCCCAGCATTTT.